A single sample is the source of the 3 T cell receptor beta chains below, sequenced in a study of blood T cell repertoires in COVID-19. TCRdb's table, derived via immunoSEQ multiplex PCR, lists solely in-frame clones and lacks some. The sample includes around 220,000 clones, roughly 84% seen only once; the top ten take 6.8%. The sample comprised PBMCs or T cells enriched from blood (not recorded which). The source is a woman in her forties who had recovered from COVID-19.

The chain employs TRBV29-1 and TRBJ1-2; maybe TRBD1 (5 bases). V was clipped by 4 bases and J by 4 bases, with 13 bases between them. There are 13 residues in the CDR3. The germline V gene has CDR1 SQVTM and CDR2 ANQGSEA. CDR3 sequence reads: CSVGQGDSYGYTF. The CDR3 nucleotides read TGCAGCGTTGGACAAGGGGATAGCTATGGCTACACCTTC.

The V gene is TRBV5-6, the J gene TRBJ2-3, with 8 positions matching TRBD1. V dropped 4 bases and J dropped 7; count of bases not matched to a gene: 8. The CDR3 extends over 14 amino acids. From germline, CDR1 is SGHDT and CDR2 YYEEEE. The CDR3 nucleotides are TGTGCCAGCAGCAGGACAGGGAGCAGGAATACGCAGTATTTT. Protein: CASSRTGSRNTQYF. The whole variable domain, filled in from reference TRBV5-6 and TRBJ2-3, reads DAGVTQSPTHLIKTRGQQVTLRCSPKSGHDTVSWYQQALGQGPQFIFQYYEEEERQRGNFPDRFSGHQFPNYSSELNVNALLLGDSALYLCASSRTGSRNTQYFGPGTRLTVL.

CDR3 DNA: TGTGCCTCCGGGACACAAACATTGAACACTGAAGCTTTCTTT. Translating it yields CASGTQTLNTEAFF. This chain joins TRBV28 and TRBJ1-1; maybe TRBD1 (6 bases). V was pared by 11 bases and J by 0 bases, with 16 bases between. CDR3 length: 14 amino acids. CDR1 MDHEN and CDR2 SYDVKM come from the germline V gene.